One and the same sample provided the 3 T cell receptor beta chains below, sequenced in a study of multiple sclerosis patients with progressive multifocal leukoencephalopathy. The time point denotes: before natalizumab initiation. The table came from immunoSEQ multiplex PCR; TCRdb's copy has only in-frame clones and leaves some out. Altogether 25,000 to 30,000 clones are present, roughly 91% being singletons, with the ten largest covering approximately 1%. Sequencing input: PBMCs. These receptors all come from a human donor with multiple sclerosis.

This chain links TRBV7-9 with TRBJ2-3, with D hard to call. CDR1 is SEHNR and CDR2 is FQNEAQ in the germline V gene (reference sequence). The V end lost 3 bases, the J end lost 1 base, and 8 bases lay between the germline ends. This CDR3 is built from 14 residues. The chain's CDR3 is CASSFPVRTDTQYF. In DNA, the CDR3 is TGTGCCAGCAGCTTTCCGGTTCGCACAGATACGCAGTATTTT.

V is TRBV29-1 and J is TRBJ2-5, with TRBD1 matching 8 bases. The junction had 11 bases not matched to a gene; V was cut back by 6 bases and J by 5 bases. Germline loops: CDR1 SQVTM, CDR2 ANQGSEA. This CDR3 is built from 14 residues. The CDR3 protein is CSVGLTGVQETQYF. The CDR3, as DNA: TGCAGCGTGGGACTGACAGGGGTTCAGGAGACCCAGTACTTC.

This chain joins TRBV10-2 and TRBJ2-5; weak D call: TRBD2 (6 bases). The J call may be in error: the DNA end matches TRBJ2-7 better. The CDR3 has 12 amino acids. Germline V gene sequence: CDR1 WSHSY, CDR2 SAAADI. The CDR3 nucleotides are TGCGCCAGCACGGGGGACGCCTACGAGCAGTACTTC. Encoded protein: CASTGDAYEQYF.